The sequence of this T cell receptor (beta chain) was determined in a study of T cells after yellow fever vaccination. Broader study findings: Shared CD4/CD8 clonotypes were a small share, likely from convergent recombination.

By 5'RACE template switching, TCR cDNA was produced, with a universal primer site and UMIs added in the process. MiXCR, applied by TCRdb to the 5' RACE reads, yields one record per CDR3 protein. This table holds a few hundred thousand distinct CDR3 sequences, around a tenth found once. The J segment lost 1 base and the V segment lost 3 bases, leaving 8 bases of the junction unmatched. Germline V CDR1 and CDR2: MNHEY, SVGAGI. This CDR3 comprises 16 residues. Comment on this clonotype: Its antigen remains unidentified.

The chain uses TRBV6-5 and TRBJ2-5, with TRBD2 matching over 7 bases. The sample consisted of PBMCs, taken on the day of the first yellow fever vaccination. The clonotype originates from a man younger than 35 who received the YFV17D yellow fever vaccine. This chain's CDR3 is CASSYELLAAQETQYF. The DNA for the CDR3 is TGTGCCAGCAGTTATGAATTGCTAGCGGCCCAAGAGACCCAGTACTTC.